One sample yielded the 12 T cell receptor beta chains listed below, sequenced in a study of identical twins. TCRdb ran MiXCR on the 5' RACE reads and lists one entry per CDR3 protein. The table has 350,000 to 400,000 distinct CDR3 sequences, around 9% seen once; the top ten hold 8.5% to 10%. Sequenced material: naive T cells sorted from blood. The receptors were gathered from a woman aged 45-65 years in good health.

This clonotype has only a few counts. This rearrangement joins TRBV19 to TRBJ2-3; TRBD1 matches 9 bases. V was clipped by 10 bases and J by 5 bases; unmatched bases: 22. The CDR3 is 18 amino acids. CDR1 is LNHDA and CDR2 is SQIVND in the germline V gene (reference sequence). The CDR3, as DNA: TGTGCCACCAGATCGTCCGATCCGGGACAGGGCATCGGAGATACGCAGTATTTT. Translated, it gives CATRSSDPGQGIGDTQYF.

At least ten counts were recorded for this clonotype. The gene calls are TRBV4-1 and TRBJ2-2; no reliable D call. This CDR3 has 15 amino acids. V was cut by 0 bases and J by 2 bases, with 7 bases left in between. Germline CDR1 and CDR2: MGHRA and YSYEKL. DNA for the CDR3: TGCGCCAGCAGCCAAGACCAGATTAACACCGGGGAGCTGTTTTTT. Translation gives CASSQDQINTGELFF.

This clonotype was picked up a small number of times. The chain has TRBV21-1 and TRBJ2-7. TRBV21-1 is a listed pseudogene. The CDR3 runs 15 residues. The CDR3 DNA is TGTGCCAGCAGCAACGGCGGAAGCAACTCCTACGAGCAGTACTTC. Protein sequence: CASSNGGSNSYEQYF.

CDR3 sequence reads: CASSLTGTADQETQYF. The CDR3 DNA follows: TGTGCCAGCAGCTTAACTGGGACTGCCGACCAAGAGACCCAGTACTTC. V usage is TRBV7-8 and J usage is TRBJ2-5; tentatively, D is TRBD2 (6 bases). Germline lookup yields CDR1 SGHVS and CDR2 FQNEAQ. The V end was cut by 2 bases, the J end by 0 bases, with 13 bases between. The CDR3 loop spans 16 amino acids.

This clonotype has only a few counts. The chain joins TRBV2 to TRBJ2-1; 7 nucleotides line up with TRBD2. CDR1 and CDR2 from the germline V gene are SNHLY and FYNNEI. This CDR3 region has 15 residues. J lost 2 bases, V lost 3 bases, and 4 bases had no gene match. DNA for the CDR3: TGTGCCAGCAGTGATGGGGGAGGGCCCTACAATGAGCAGTTCTTC. Translation: CASSDGGGPYNEQFF. The variable domain in full, completed from reference TRBV2 and TRBJ2-1, reads EPEVTQTPSHQVTQMGQEVILRCVPISNHLYFYWYRQILGQKVEFLVSFYNNEISEKSEIFDDQFSVERPDGSNFTLKIRSTKLEDSAMYFCASSDGGGPYNEQFFGPGTRLTVL.

The chain links TRBV4-1 to TRBJ2-3; 7 nucleotides match TRBD2. Germline CDR1 MGHRA, CDR2 YSYEKL. V lost 1 base to trimming and J lost 5 bases; unmatched junction nucleotides: 0. The CDR3 has 13 residues. The CDR3 DNA reads TGCGCCAGCAGCCAAGGGGGGGGAGATACGCAGTATTTT. As protein: CASSQGGGDTQYF.

The chain carries TRBV6-1 and TRBJ2-7; D remains unclear. V lost 3 bases and J 3 bases, leaving 9 bases between the germline ends. The length of the CDR3 is 13 residues. CDR1 and CDR2 from the germline V gene are MNHNS and SASEGT. This CDR3 is CASSENPSYEQYV. CDR3 bases: TGTGCCAGCAGTGAGAATCCGAGCTACGAGCAGTACGTC.

The chain links TRBV7-9 to TRBJ1-2; TRBD1 matches at 10 bases. Unmatched junction bases numbered 10, after V lost 5 bases and J lost 7 bases. The germline gives CDR1 SEHNR, CDR2 FQNEAQ (reference sequence). This CDR3 spans 15 amino acids. CDR3 nucleotides: TGTGCCAGCAGCAGGACAGGGGGATTTGAGGGTGGCTACACCTTC. Residues: CASSRTGGFEGGYTF. The full variable domain, with the rest looked up from reference TRBV7-9 and TRBJ1-2, is DTGVSQNPRHKITKRGQNVTFRCDPISEHNRLYWYRQTLGQGPEFLTYFQNEAQLEKSRLLSDRFSAERPKGSFSTLEIQRTEQGDSAMYLCASSRTGGFEGGYTFGSGTRLTVV.

This clonotype was observed a few times. The chain recombines TRBV9 with TRBJ1-2, with a possible D match to TRBD1 (5 bases). This CDR3 contains 14 residues. Germline CDR1 SGDLS, CDR2 YYNGEE. Deletions cut 4 bases from V and 6 bases from J, with 16 bases between. The CDR3 DNA reads TGTGCCAGCAGCCCCCAAGAAGGGGAACATGGCTACACCTTC. Translation gives CASSPQEGEHGYTF.

This clonotype was observed a single time. V gene TRBV11-2 combines with J gene TRBJ2-2; D perhaps matches TRBD2 (6 bases). Trimming pared 1 base from V and 0 bases from J, leaving 9 bases between. The germline V gene encodes CDR1 SGHAT and CDR2 FQNNGV. There are 16 residues in the CDR3. The CDR3 bases are TGTGCCAGCAGCTTAGTGACTAGTGCGAACACCGGGGAGCTGTTTTTT. As protein: CASSLVTSANTGELFF.

This clonotype was seen a few times. This chain links TRBV6-5 with TRBJ2-7; D might be TRBD2 (6 bases). V was pared by 3 bases and J by 6 bases, with 12 bases between. Germline values: CDR1 MNHEY, CDR2 SVGAGI. The CDR3 is 13 amino acids. The CDR3 loop is CASSYSAGSEQYV. The CDR3 nucleotides read TGTGCCAGCAGTTATTCCGCGGGATCCGAGCAGTACGTC.

V and J are TRBV7-2 and TRBJ2-1, with 7 bases matching TRBD2. Looked up from germline, CDR1 is SGHTA and CDR2 is FQGNSA. The CDR3 spans 14 residues. The V gene end was trimmed by 6 bases and the J gene end by 2 bases; junction bases not matched to a gene: 4. CDR3 DNA sequence: TGTGCCAGCAGGGAGGGACTAACCTACAATGAGCAGTTCTTC. It yields the protein CASREGLTYNEQFF.